The 30 T cell receptor beta chains presented below share a single source sample, sequenced in a study of shared clonotypes between healthy human individuals. This table comes from immunoSEQ multiplex PCR, and its TCRdb copy is limited to in-frame clones, with some not included. The sample has about 2.3 million clones, over 90% seen once. Sequencing used naive CD4+ T cells from PBMCs. As to subset: CD45RA+ positively selected. The receptors here all came from a man aged 18 to 29 in good health. Some clones in this sample may be carry-over from other donors' samples.

This chain connects TRBV6-5 to TRBJ2-7, with D perhaps TRBD2 (5 bases). Trimming pared 6 bases from V and 3 bases from J, leaving 18 bases between. The CDR3 contains 15 residues. CDR1 MNHEY and CDR2 SVGAGI come from the germline V gene. Written as DNA, the CDR3 is TGTGCCAGCAGCCGCAGGCGAGACTACGGCTACGAGCAGTACTTC. It is translated as CASSRRRDYGYEQYF.

The chain is built from TRBV28 and TRBJ2-7, with D perhaps matching TRBD1 (6 bases). The CDR3 runs to 16 residues. The germline V gene encodes CDR1 MDHEN and CDR2 SYDVKM. V was pared by 5 bases and J by 1 base, with 18 bases between. The DNA of the CDR3 is TGTGCCAGCAGTCACCAGGGGAATCCCGGGTCCTACGAGCAGTACTTC. Its translation is CASSHQGNPGSYEQYF.

V gene TRBV9 combines with J gene TRBJ1-2; D not certain. Trimming removed 0 bases at V and 2 bases at J, with 8 bases between. This CDR3 comprises 14 residues. Germline loops: CDR1 SGDLS, CDR2 YYNGEE. The CDR3 bases are TGTGCCAGCAGCGTAGTTCCAGAGAACTATGGCTACACCTTC. Its protein is CASSVVPENYGYTF.

This chain uses TRBV7-3 with TRBJ1-1; weak D call: TRBD1 (5 bases). The CDR3 sequence is 15 residues long. The germline V gene encodes CDR1 SGHTA and CDR2 FQGTGA. V was pared by 5 bases and J by 1 base, with 14 bases between. The CDR3 DNA is TGTGCCAGCAGCCTTCTAGGGGCGCCGAACACTGAAGCTTTCTTT. Amino acid sequence: CASSLLGAPNTEAFF. The variable domain in full, completed from reference TRBV7-3 and TRBJ1-1, reads GAGVSQTPSNKVTEKGKYVELRCDPISGHTALYWYRQSLGQGPEFLIYFQGTGAADDSGLPNDRFFAVRPEGSVSTLKIQRTERGDSAVYLCASSLLGAPNTEAFFGQGTRLTVV.

The chain carries TRBV18 and TRBJ1-1; D is unclear. CDR1 KGHSH and CDR2 LQKENI come from the germline V gene. CDR3 size: 13 residues. V shed 6 bases and J shed 5 bases, with 13 bases lying between them. This CDR3 reads CASSATSGTEAFF. The CDR3 DNA is TGTGCCAGCTCGGCTACCTCAGGTACTGAAGCTTTCTTT.

A word on this clone: In the same sample, other DNA sequences code for this CDR3. The gene calls are TRBV20-1 and TRBJ2-5; no reliable D call. Germline assignment: CDR1 DFQATT and CDR2 SNEGSKA (reference sequence). This CDR3 contains 11 residues. Trimming removed 2 bases at V and 4 bases at J, with 5 bases between. The CDR3 spells CSARRRETQYF. The CDR3 DNA reads as TGCAGTGCTAGACGGAGAGAGACCCAGTACTTC.

In its sample, this clone was seen once. The V gene is TRBV5-1, the J gene TRBJ1-2; weak D call: TRBD1 (6 bases). Deletions cut 0 bases from V and 2 bases from J, with 11 bases between. Germline lookup yields CDR1 SGHRS and CDR2 YFSETQ. The CDR3 has 15 residues. CDR3 residues: CASSLAETGNYGYTF. The CDR3 coding sequence is TGCGCCAGCAGCTTGGCCGAAACAGGGAACTATGGCTACACCTTC.

This chain uses TRBV28 with TRBJ2-7, with 9 bases identical to TRBD2. Germline CDR1 and CDR2: MDHEN and SYDVKM. The CDR3 has 15 residues. Trimming cost V 8 bases and J 3 bases; bases outside gene matches: 11. This CDR3 reads CASVIWLAGSYEQYF. CDR3 coding DNA: TGTGCCAGCGTTATTTGGCTAGCGGGAAGCTACGAGCAGTACTTC. Full variable domain (missing parts from reference TRBV28 and TRBJ2-7): DVKVTQSSRYLVKRTGEKVFLECVQDMDHENMFWYRQDPGLGLRLIYFSYDVKMKEKGDIPEGYSVSREKKERFSLILESASTNQTSMYLCASVIWLAGSYEQYFGPGTRLTVT.

J is TRBJ2-2 and V is TRBV5-5, with TRBD2 matching 8 bases. J lost 2 bases, V lost 3 bases, and 6 bases had no gene match. Germline assignment: CDR1 SGHKS and CDR2 YYEKEE (reference sequence). The CDR3 is made up of 16 amino acids. Here the CDR3 DNA reads TGTGCCAGCAGCTCAGTAGCGGGACGAAACACCGGGGAGCTGTTTTTT. As protein: CASSSVAGRNTGELFF.

This clone was seen a single time. At the DNA level, this CDR3 is encoded by other sequences in the same sample as well. The CDR3 here is CASSPRPGQGYEQYF. Here the CDR3 DNA reads TGTGCCAGCAGTCCCCGTCCGGGACAAGGATACGAGCAGTACTTC. The chain is built from TRBV28 and TRBJ2-7, with D tentatively TRBD1 (6 bases). Trimming took 5 bases from V and 4 from J, leaving 18 bases between them. The length of the CDR3 is 15 residues. Germline CDR1 MDHEN, CDR2 SYDVKM.

V is TRBV11-2 and J is TRBJ1-2; no firm D call. The germline CDR1 and CDR2 sequences are SGHAT and FQNNGV. The CDR3 is made up of 13 amino acids. V lost 4 bases, J lost 2 bases, and 8 bases lay in between. The CDR3 nucleotides are TGTGCCAGCAGCTCCATACGGAACTATGGCTACACCTTC. This encodes CASSSIRNYGYTF.

The rearrangement uses TRBV28 and TRBJ1-5, with a weak D call TRBD1 (5 bases). CDR3 size: 14 residues. Germline V gives CDR1 MDHEN, CDR2 SYDVKM. V was trimmed by 11 bases and J by 2 bases, leaving 16 bases between them. The CDR3: CAGCGAGGNQPQHF. CDR3 coding DNA: TGTGCCGGATGCGGGGCGGGGGGCAATCAGCCCCAGCATTTT.

The gene calls are TRBV2 and TRBJ2-5; D may correspond to TRBD1 or TRBD2 (5 bases each). Trimming cost V 4 bases and J 6 bases, with 21 bases left between them. Looked up from germline, CDR1 is SNHLY and CDR2 is FYNNEI. This CDR3 comprises 16 residues. The CDR3 spells CASSGGVTWGTKTQYF. DNA of the CDR3: TGTGCCAGCAGTGGAGGTGTGACATGGGGGACGAAGACCCAGTACTTC.

This chain joins TRBV19 and TRBJ2-7; no clear D. Trimming took off 2 bases at V and 0 bases at J, with 8 bases between the two ends. The length of the CDR3 is 14 residues. Germline CDR1 and CDR2: LNHDA and SQIVND (reference sequence). CDR3 coding DNA: TGTGCCAGTAGTATATCTCACTTCTCCTACGAGCAGTACTTC. Amino acid sequence: CASSISHFSYEQYF.

The gene calls are TRBV4-2 and TRBJ2-7; TRBD1 matches at 8 bases. The CDR3 spans 14 residues. Germline V gene sequence: CDR1 LGHNA, CDR2 YNFKEQ. The ends lost 1 base at V and 5 bases at J; junction bases unmatched: 4. This CDR3 is CASSQVPGGDEQYF. The CDR3 DNA follows: TGTGCCAGCAGCCAAGTGCCAGGGGGCGACGAGCAGTACTTC.

This clone appeared a few times. The V gene is TRBV18, the J gene TRBJ2-1; 12 nucleotides line up with TRBD2. Germline V gives CDR1 KGHSH, CDR2 LQKENI. V was clipped by 3 bases and J by 12 bases; unmatched bases: 6. CDR3 length equals 14 residues. The CDR3 spells CASSPGGTSGLQFF. In DNA form, the CDR3 reads TGTGCCAGCTCACCGGGAGGGACTAGCGGGCTGCAGTTCTTC.

V and J are TRBV4-1 and TRBJ2-3; tentatively, D is TRBD2 (6 bases). CDR1 is MGHRA, CDR2 YSYEKL, per germline. V lost 2 bases and J 2 bases, leaving 20 bases between the germline ends. This CDR3 is built from 18 residues. The CDR3 region has the DNA TGCGCCAGCAGCCAAACCATGGACTACTCTCTGCACACAGATACGCAGTATTTT. Translating it yields CASSQTMDYSLHTDTQYF.

The chain is built from TRBV29-1 and TRBJ2-1, with 13 nucleotides matching TRBD2. CDR3 length: 16 amino acids. In germline, CDR1 is SQVTM, CDR2 ANQGSEA. J gave up 10 bases and V 4 bases, and 13 bases lay outside the gene matches. CDR3 amino acids: CSVVQPGLAGSLEQFF. The CDR3 nucleotides are TGCAGCGTTGTACAACCGGGACTAGCGGGATCTTTGGAGCAGTTCTTC.

The V gene is TRBV27, the J gene TRBJ2-3; D is ambiguous. The V end was cut by 4 bases, the J end by 3 bases, with 11 bases between. CDR1 and CDR2 from the germline V gene are MNHEY and SMNVEV (reference sequence). The CDR3 loop spans 14 amino acids. CDR3 sequence (DNA): TGTGCCAGCAGTTCGCAGAAGGGTACAGATACGCAGTATTTT. Amino acid sequence: CASSSQKGTDTQYF.

This clone is a singleton in its sample. The chain has TRBV28 and TRBJ1-2, with 7 bases lining up with TRBD1. V was clipped by 5 bases and J by 4 bases; unmatched bases: 7. Germline CDR1 reads MDHEN; CDR2 reads SYDVKM. The CDR3 has 14 amino acids. For the CDR3, the DNA is TGTGCCAGCAGTGATTTGGACAGGATCTATGGCTACACCTTC. Protein product: CASSDLDRIYGYTF.

The chain couples TRBV11-2 to TRBJ2-7, with 9 bases fitting TRBD1. The trim removed 5 bases at V and 0 bases at J, leaving 5 bases unmatched. The germline CDR1 and CDR2 sequences are SGHAT and FQNNGV. The CDR3 is 15 residues long. The CDR3 region is CASSPTTGGSYEQYF. CDR3 DNA sequence: TGTGCCAGCAGCCCCACGACAGGGGGCTCCTACGAGCAGTACTTC. The full variable domain, in which reference TRBV11-2 and TRBJ2-7 provide the parts outside the CDR3, is EAGVAQSPRYKIIEKRQSVAFWCNPISGHATLYWYQQILGQGPKLLIQFQNNGVVDDSQLPKDRFSAERLKGVDSTLKIQPAKLEDSAVYLCASSPTTGGSYEQYFGPGTRLTVT.

The rearrangement joins TRBV5-1 to TRBJ2-1; D is perhaps TRBD1 (5 bases). Germline V gene data show CDR1 as SGHRS and CDR2 as YFSETQ. The germline V and J ends were trimmed by 2 bases and 9 bases, with 21 bases remaining between them. The CDR3 totals 16 residues. This chain's CDR3 is CASSFSSQGGWGEQFF. For the CDR3, the DNA is TGCGCCAGCAGCTTTTCCTCCCAGGGTGGGTGGGGTGAGCAGTTCTTC.

The chain links TRBV5-4 to TRBJ2-3; D may correspond to TRBD1 or TRBD2 (5 bases each). The CDR3 loop spans 18 amino acids. Germline CDR1 and CDR2: SGHNT and YYREEE (reference sequence). The V end was cut by 4 bases, the J end by 0 bases, with 21 bases between. The CDR3 loop reads CASSGRYGTDGSTDTQYF. The CDR3 DNA is TGTGCCAGCAGCGGCCGGTACGGGACGGACGGAAGCACAGATACGCAGTATTTT.

Worth noting for this clone: This same CDR3 is encoded by further DNA sequences in the sample. The chain couples TRBV5-1 to TRBJ2-7; weak D call: TRBD2 (5 bases). Germline V gives CDR1 SGHRS, CDR2 YFSETQ. The CDR3 contains 14 residues. Trimming cost V 0 bases and J 0 bases, with 7 bases left between them. The CDR3 DNA sequence: TGCGCCAGCAGCTTGGACGGGATCTCCTACGAGCAGTACTTC. Its translation is CASSLDGISYEQYF.

The genes are TRBV27 and TRBJ2-1; 9 nucleotides agree with TRBD2. This CDR3 spans 14 amino acids. J lost 7 bases, V lost 8 bases, and 9 bases had no gene match. CDR1 MNHEY and CDR2 SMNVEV come from the germline V gene (reference sequence). In DNA form, the CDR3 reads TGTGCCAGCCACAGGGGCGGGAGGGCAAATGAGCAGTTCTTC. Amino acid sequence: CASHRGGRANEQFF.

This clone was seen once. The V and J genes are TRBV10-2 and TRBJ1-5; D is undetermined. The CDR3 length is 14 residues. The V end was cut by 3 bases, the J end by 4 bases, with 10 bases between. From germline, CDR1 is WSHSY and CDR2 SAAADI. CDR3 nucleotide sequence: TGCGCCAGCAGTGAATACGGGCCTAATCAGCCCCAGCATTTT. This encodes CASSEYGPNQPQHF.

The chain is built from TRBV2 and TRBJ2-2; TRBD2 agrees at 9 bases. The ends lost 8 bases at V and 4 bases at J; junction bases unmatched: 14. Germline V gives CDR1 SNHLY, CDR2 FYNNEI. This CDR3 contains 17 residues. The CDR3 spells CASSTWGLAGSTGELFF. The CDR3 DNA sequence: TGTGCCAGCTCCACCTGGGGGCTAGCGGGGAGCACCGGGGAGCTGTTTTTT.

The V call is TRBV19, the J call TRBJ2-5; D possibly corresponds to TRBD2 (5 bases). Germline V gene sequence: CDR1 LNHDA, CDR2 SQIVND (reference sequence). This CDR3 has 14 residues. Deletions cut 7 bases from V and 5 bases from J, with 17 bases between. The CDR3 coding sequence is TGTGCCAGTACCATGGGTGGGAGAAGGGAGACCCAGTACTTC. Amino acids: CASTMGGRRETQYF. The whole variable domain, remainder taken from reference TRBV19 and TRBJ2-5, is DGGITQSPKYLFRKEGQNVTLSCEQNLNHDAMYWYRQDPGQGLRLIYYSQIVNDFQKGDIAEGYSVSREKKESFPLTVTSAQKNPTAFYLCASTMGGRRETQYFGPGTRLLVL.

The chain joins TRBV5-1 to TRBJ2-1, with 11 bases that match TRBD1. Germline V gene data show CDR1 as SGHRS and CDR2 as YFSETQ. With V trimmed by 4 bases and J by 2 bases, 11 bases remained unmatched. This CDR3 is 18 amino acids long. CDR3 coding DNA: TGCGCCAGCAGCATACGACCACCGGGACAGGGGGCCTACAATGAGCAGTTCTTC. The encoded protein is CASSIRPPGQGAYNEQFF.

The V call is TRBV27, the J call TRBJ2-2; the match to TRBD1 covers 7 bases. Germline loops: CDR1 MNHEY, CDR2 SMNVEV (reference sequence). There are 14 residues in the CDR3. J was trimmed by 3 bases and V by 10 bases; bases with no gene match: 8. The CDR3 sequence: CAIDRVGDTGELFF. The DNA for the CDR3 is TGTGCCATCGACAGGGTGGGAGACACCGGGGAGCTGTTTTTT.